The present entry profiles one TCR beta chain with its context. This record comes from a study of PD-1 blockade in classical Hodgkin lymphoma. V trimming: 4 bases; J trimming: 4 bases; junction bases outside the gene matches: 7. Germline V gene sequence: CDR1 MNHEY, CDR2 SVGAGI. The CDR3 covers 15 residues. Regarding time point: cycle 4 day 1 (C4D1), after six to seven weeks of nivolumab. Every one of the patients relapsed after autologous stem cell transplantation (brentuximab vedotin exposure was variable). CD4+ T cells were purified from thawed PBMCs by negative selection. The table came from immunoSEQ multiplex PCR; TCRdb's copy has only in-frame clones and leaves some out. The table has approximately 9,000 clones, around 80% seen once; the top ten hold approximately 1.6%.

The sequence was collected from a human donor with classical Hodgkin lymphoma. Sequencing used CD4+ T cells from blood, obtained before the fourth cycle of nivolumab. The rearrangement uses TRBV6-5 and TRBJ2-1; TRBD2 agrees at 7 bases. The CDR3: CASSWAGAAYNEQFF. In DNA, the CDR3 is TGTGCCAGCAGTTGGGCGGGAGCAGCATACAATGAGCAGTTCTTC.